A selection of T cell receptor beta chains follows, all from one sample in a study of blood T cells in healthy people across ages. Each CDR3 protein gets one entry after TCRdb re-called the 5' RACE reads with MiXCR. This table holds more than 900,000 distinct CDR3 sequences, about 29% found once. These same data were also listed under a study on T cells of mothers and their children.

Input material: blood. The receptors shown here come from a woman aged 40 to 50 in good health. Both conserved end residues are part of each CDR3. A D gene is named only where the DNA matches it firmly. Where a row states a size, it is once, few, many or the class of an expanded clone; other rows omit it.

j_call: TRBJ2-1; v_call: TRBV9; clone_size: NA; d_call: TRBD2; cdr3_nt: TGTGCCAGCAGCGTATACGAGACTAGCGGGGGAGGATTCTACAATGAGCAGTTCTTC; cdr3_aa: CASSVYETSGGGFYNEQFF
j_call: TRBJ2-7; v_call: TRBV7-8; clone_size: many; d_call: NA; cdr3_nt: TGTGCCAGCAGCTTGCGTGGAGGTTGGGAACAGTTTTCCTACGAGCAGTACTTC; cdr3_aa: CASSLRGGWEQFSYEQYF
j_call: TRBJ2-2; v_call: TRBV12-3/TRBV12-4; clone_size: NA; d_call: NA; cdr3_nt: TGTGCCAGCAGCCTCGCGGGGGCGGGCGGGGAGCTGTTTTTT; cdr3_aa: CASSLAGAGGELFF
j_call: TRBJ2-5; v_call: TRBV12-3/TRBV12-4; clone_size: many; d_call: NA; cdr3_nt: TGTGCCAGCAGTGGGGGGGCTTGGGAGACCCAGTACTTC; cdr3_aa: CASSGGAWETQYF
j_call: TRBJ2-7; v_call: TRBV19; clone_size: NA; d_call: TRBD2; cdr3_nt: TGTGCCAGTAGTATTTGGGCCCAGCGGGGCCTCCTTCACTCCTACGAGCAGTACTTC; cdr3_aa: CASSIWAQRGLLHSYEQYF
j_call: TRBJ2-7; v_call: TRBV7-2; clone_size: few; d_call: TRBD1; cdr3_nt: TGTGCCAGCAGCTTAGCGTCAGGGGGCCTCTACGAGCAGTACTTC; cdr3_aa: CASSLASGGLYEQYF
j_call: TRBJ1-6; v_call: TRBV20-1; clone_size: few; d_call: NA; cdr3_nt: TGCAGTGCGGGTCCCGGACAGAACAATTCACCCCTCCACTTT; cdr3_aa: CSAGPGQNNSPLHF
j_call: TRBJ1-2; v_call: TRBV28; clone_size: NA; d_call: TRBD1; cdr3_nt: TGTGCCAGCAGACCCGGACAGGGCCGCGACACCTTC; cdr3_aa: CASRPGQGRDTF
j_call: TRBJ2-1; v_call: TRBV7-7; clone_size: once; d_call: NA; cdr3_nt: TGTGCTAGCAGCTTAGAGGAGGGGGGGGGTAATGAGCAGTTCTTC; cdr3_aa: CASSLEEGGGNEQFF
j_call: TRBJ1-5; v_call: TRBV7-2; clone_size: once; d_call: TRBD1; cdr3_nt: TGTGCCAGCAGCCCGAGAATACCGGGACAGGGCCGGTGGGGTCAGCCCCAGCATTTT; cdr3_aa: CASSPRIPGQGRWGQPQHF
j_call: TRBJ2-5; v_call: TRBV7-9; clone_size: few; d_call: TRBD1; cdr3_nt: TGTGCCAGCAGCCGAGGGCAGGGACAGGGGCCTCAAGAGACCCAGTACTTC; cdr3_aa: CASSRGQGQGPQETQYF
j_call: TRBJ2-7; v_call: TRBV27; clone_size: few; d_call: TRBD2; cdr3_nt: TGTGCCAGCAGTTCGGGACTAGCGGCCCCCTACGAGCAGTACTTC; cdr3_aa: CASSSGLAAPYEQYF
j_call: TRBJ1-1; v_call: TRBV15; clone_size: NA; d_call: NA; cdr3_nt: TGTGCCACCAGGGGACACACCTGGGATATGGACACTGAAGCTTTCTTT; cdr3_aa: CATRGHTWDMDTEAFF
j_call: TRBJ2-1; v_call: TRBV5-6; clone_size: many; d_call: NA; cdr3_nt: TGTGCCAGCAGCTTCACCGGACCAGTGAATGAGCAGTTCTTC; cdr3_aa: CASSFTGPVNEQFF
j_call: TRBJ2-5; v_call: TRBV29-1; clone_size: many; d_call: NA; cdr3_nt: TGCAGCGTTGACAGTATAGCGCAGGGTCCGTACCAAGAGACCCAGTACTTC; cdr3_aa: CSVDSIAQGPYQETQYF
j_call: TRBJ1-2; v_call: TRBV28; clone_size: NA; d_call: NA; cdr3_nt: TGTACCAGCAGGGAAAGGGGCGCCTATGGCTACACCTTC; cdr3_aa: CTSRERGAYGYTF
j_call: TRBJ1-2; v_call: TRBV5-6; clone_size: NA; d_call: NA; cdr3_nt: TGTGCCAGCAGCTTGGATGGGTTTCAGGGCTACACCTTC; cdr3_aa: CASSLDGFQGYTF
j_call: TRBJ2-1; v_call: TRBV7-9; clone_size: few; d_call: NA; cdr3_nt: TGTGCCAGCAGCTTAGTAGGTTATGGAGAGCAGTTCTTC; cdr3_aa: CASSLVGYGEQFF
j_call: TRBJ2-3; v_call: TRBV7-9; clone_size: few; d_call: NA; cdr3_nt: TGTGCCAGCAGCATTAGCGGCACGCAAGATACGCAGTATTTT; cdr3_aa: CASSISGTQDTQYF
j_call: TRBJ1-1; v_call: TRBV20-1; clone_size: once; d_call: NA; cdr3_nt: TGCAGTGCTAGCTGGGGGGATAGGACTGAAGCTTTCTTT; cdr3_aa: CSASWGDRTEAFF
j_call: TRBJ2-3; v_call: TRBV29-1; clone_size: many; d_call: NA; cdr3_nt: TGCAGCGTTCAAAGACCAGATAGCACAGATACGCAGTATTTT; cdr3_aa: CSVQRPDSTDTQYF
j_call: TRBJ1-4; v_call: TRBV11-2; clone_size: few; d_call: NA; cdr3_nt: TGTGCCAGCAGCTCCCGGGCACCATTGGAGCGGGAAAAACTGTTTTTT; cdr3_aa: CASSSRAPLEREKLFF
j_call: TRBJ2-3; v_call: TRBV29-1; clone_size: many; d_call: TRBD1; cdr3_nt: TGCAGCGTTGAGACGACAGGGGGCAGGACGCAGTATTTT; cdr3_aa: CSVETTGGRTQYF
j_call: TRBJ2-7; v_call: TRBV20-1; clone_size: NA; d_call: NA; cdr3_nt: TGCAGTGCTAGAGATCTAAGAGGGCGGAGGGCCCAGTACTTC; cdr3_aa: CSARDLRGRRAQYF
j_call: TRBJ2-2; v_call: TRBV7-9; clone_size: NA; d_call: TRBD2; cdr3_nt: TGTGCCAGCAGCTTACCGACTAGCGGGGTAAAGACCGGGGAGCTGTTTTTT; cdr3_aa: CASSLPTSGVKTGELFF
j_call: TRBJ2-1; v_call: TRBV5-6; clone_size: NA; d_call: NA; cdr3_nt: TGTGCCAGCAGCCCGGGTCAAGTCGCTTGGGGGGAGCAGTTCTTC; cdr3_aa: CASSPGQVAWGEQFF
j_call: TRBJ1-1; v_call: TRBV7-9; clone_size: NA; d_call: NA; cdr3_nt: TGTGCCAGCAGTCCCACAGGCCGCTTGAACGCTGAAGCTTTCTTT; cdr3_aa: CASSPTGRLNAEAFF
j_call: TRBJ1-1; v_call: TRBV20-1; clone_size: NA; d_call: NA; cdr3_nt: TGCAGTGCCTCCGGTCCCTACAGGGCCACGGCTTTCTTT; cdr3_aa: CSASGPYRATAFF
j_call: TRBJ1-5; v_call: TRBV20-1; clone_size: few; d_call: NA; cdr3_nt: TGCAGTGCCGGACGAGACAGCCAAAGCAATCAGCCCCAGCATTTT; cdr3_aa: CSAGRDSQSNQPQHF
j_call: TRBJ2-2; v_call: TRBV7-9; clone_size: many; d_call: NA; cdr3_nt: TGTGCCAGCAGCCCGGGACAGAACACCGGGGAGCTGTTTTTT; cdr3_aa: CASSPGQNTGELFF
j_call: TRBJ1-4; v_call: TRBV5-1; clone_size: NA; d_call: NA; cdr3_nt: TGCGCCAGCAGCGAAGGGACACGGGGTGAAAAACTGTTTTTT; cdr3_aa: CASSEGTRGEKLFF
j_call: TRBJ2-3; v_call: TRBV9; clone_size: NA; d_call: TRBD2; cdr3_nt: TGTGCCAGCAGCACGGCTCCCGGCGGGAGAGATACGCAGTATTTT; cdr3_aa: CASSTAPGGRDTQYF
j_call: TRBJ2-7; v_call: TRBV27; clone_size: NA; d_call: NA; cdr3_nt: TGTGCCAGCAGTTATACGAGTGACTACGAGCAGTACTTC; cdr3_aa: CASSYTSDYEQYF
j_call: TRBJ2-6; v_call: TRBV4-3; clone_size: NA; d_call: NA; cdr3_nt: TGCGCCAGCAGCCTCGGCAGGAACTCATACTCTGGGGCCAACGTCCTGACTTTC; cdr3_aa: CASSLGRNSYSGANVLTF
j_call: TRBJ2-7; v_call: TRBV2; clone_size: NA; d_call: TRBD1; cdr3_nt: TGTGCCAGCAGCGCCGGGACAGGGGAGACCTACGAGCAGTACTTC; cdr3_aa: CASSAGTGETYEQYF
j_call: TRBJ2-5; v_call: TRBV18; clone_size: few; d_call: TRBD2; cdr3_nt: TGTGCCAGCTCGGAAAAACTAGCGGGGGGGCCGAAGACCCAGTACTTC; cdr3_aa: CASSEKLAGGPKTQYF
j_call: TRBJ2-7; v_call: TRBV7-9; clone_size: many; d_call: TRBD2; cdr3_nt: TGTGCCAGCAGCTTATCTAGCGGCTCCTACGAGCAGTACTTC; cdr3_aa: CASSLSSGSYEQYF
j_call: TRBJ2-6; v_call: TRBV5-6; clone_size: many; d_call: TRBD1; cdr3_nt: TGTGCCAGCAGCTTGCGGAGGACAGGGGCCTCTGGGGCCAACGTCCTGACTTTC; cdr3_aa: CASSLRRTGASGANVLTF
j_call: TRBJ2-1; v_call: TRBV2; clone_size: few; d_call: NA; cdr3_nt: TGTGCCAACAGTGAAGCGGAGGGGTCCTACAATGAGCAGTTCTTC; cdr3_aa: CANSEAEGSYNEQFF
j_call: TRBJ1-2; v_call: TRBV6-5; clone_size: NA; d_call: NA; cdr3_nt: TGTGCCAGCAGTTACACAGGACCCTATGGCTACACCTTC; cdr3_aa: CASSYTGPYGYTF
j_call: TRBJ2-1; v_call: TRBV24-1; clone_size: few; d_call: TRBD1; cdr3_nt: TGTGCCACCAGTGGGACCGGGACAGGGTGGAACAATGAGCAGTTCTTC; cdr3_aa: CATSGTGTGWNNEQFF
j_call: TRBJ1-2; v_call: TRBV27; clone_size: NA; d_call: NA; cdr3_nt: TGTGCCAGCAGTTACGGGCAGGGGATCGATGGCTACACCTTC; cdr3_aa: CASSYGQGIDGYTF
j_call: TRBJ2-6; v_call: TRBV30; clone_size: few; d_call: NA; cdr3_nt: TGTGCCTGGAGTTTTTCTTATCTGGAGACTGGGGCCAACGTCCTGACTTTC; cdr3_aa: CAWSFSYLETGANVLTF
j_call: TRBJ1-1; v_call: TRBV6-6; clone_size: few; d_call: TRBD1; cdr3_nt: TGTGCCAGCACCTCGACAGGGGCGGGAACTGAAGCTTTCTTT; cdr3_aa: CASTSTGAGTEAFF
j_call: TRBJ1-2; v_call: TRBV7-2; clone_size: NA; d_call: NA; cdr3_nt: TGTGCCAGCAGCTTAGATCTCCGGAGTTGGGGCTACACCTTC; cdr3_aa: CASSLDLRSWGYTF
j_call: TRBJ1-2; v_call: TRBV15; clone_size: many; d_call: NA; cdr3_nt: TGTGCCACCAGCAGAGACAGATTAGCCTATGGCTACACCTTC; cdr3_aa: CATSRDRLAYGYTF
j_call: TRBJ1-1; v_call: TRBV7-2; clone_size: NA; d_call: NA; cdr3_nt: TGTGCCAGCGCCGTCAGGGAAGACACTGAAGCTTTCTTT; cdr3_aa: CASAVREDTEAFF
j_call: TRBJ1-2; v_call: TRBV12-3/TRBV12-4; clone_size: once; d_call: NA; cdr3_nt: TGTGCCAGCAGTCCCCGCGGGGGCACATCTTGGGACACCTTC; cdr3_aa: CASSPRGGTSWDTF
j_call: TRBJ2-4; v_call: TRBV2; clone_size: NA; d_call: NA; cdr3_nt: TGTGCCAGCAGTGAGGATCGGACAGCCTTGGAGCAGTACTTC; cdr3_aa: CASSEDRTALEQYF
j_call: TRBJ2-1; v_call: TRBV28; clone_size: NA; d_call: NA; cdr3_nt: TGTGCCAGTCGGGACTCCTGGGATGAGCAGTTCTTC; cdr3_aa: CASRDSWDEQFF
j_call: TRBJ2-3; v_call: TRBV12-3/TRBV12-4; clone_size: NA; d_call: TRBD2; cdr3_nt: TGTGCCAGCAGTGCCCAGATTACTAGCGGGGGGCCCCGAGATACGCAGTATTTT; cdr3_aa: CASSAQITSGGPRDTQYF
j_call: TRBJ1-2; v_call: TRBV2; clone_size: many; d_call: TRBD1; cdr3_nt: TGTGCCAGCAGGGAATACAGGGGGTCCGACTATGGCTACACCTTC; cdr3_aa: CASREYRGSDYGYTF
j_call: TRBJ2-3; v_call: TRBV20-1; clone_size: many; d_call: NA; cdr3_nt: TGCAGTGCTAGATGGACAGATACGCAGTATTTT; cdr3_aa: CSARWTDTQYF
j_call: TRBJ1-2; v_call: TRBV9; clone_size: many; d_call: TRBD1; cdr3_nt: TGTGCCAGCAGCGTTGGACAGGGGTCAGTCACCTATGGCTACACCTTC; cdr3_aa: CASSVGQGSVTYGYTF
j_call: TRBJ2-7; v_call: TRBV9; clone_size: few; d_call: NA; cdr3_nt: TGTGCCAGCAGCGCCCGGCAGGGCCCCTACGAGCAGTACTTC; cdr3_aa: CASSARQGPYEQYF
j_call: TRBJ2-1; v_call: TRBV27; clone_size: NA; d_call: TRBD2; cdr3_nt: TGTGCCAGCAGCCCTGTGTCTTCAGCGGGGGCTTACAATGAGCAGTTCTTC; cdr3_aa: CASSPVSSAGAYNEQFF